A selection of T cell receptor beta chains follows, all from one sample in a study of blood T cell repertoires in COVID-19. Produced via immunoSEQ multiplex PCR; TCRdb's table is partial and in-frame only. The sample lists 200,000 to 300,000 clones; roughly nine tenths were seen once. Specimen: peripheral blood. The origin of the receptors is a woman in her fifties or sixties who had recovered from COVID-19. CDR3s include the opening cysteine and the closing phenylalanine or tryptophan. Each record gives: D gene, clone size, J gene, V gene, CDR3 protein, CDR3 DNA. The D gene is left open where the match is weak. Expanded clones are given a class, and other clones once, few, many or no size at all.

. . TRBJ1-2 TRBV7-3 CASSLRPDYGYTF TGTGCCAGCAGCTTAAGGCCAGACTATGGCTACACCTTC
. . TRBJ1-2 TRBV24-1 CATSVLRTIEYGYTF TGTGCCACCAGCGTCCTCCGGACAATAGAGTATGGCTACACCTTC
TRBD1 . TRBJ2-1 TRBV5-4 CASSRGQGNEQFF TGTGCCAGCAGCCGCGGACAGGGCAATGAGCAGTTCTTC
. . TRBJ2-4 TRBV4-1 CASSRGEGKNIQYF TGCGCCAGCTCAAGGGGTGAAGGCAAAAACATTCAGTACTTC
. . TRBJ2-7 TRBV11-1 CASSFSRTSHSYEQYF TGTGCCAGCAGCTTTTCGCGGACTTCCCACTCCTACGAGCAGTACTTC
. . TRBJ2-5 TRBV5-1 CASSAADRGTQYF TGCGCCAGCAGTGCGGCCGACCGAGGGACCCAGTACTTC
TRBD1 . TRBJ1-2 TRBV5-1 CASSWQGAGDYGYTF TGCGCCAGCAGCTGGCAGGGGGCCGGGGACTATGGCTACACCTTC
. once TRBJ1-5 TRBV12-3/TRBV12-4 CASSFRGPQHF TGTGCCAGCAGTTTCAGAGGGCCCCAGCATTTT
. . TRBJ1-2 TRBV9 CASSATVTNYGYTF TGTGCCAGCAGCGCCACAGTGACTAACTATGGCTACACCTTC
TRBD1 . TRBJ2-7 TRBV9 CASSPGRGDRGYSYEQYF TGTGCCAGCAGCCCCGGAAGGGGGGACAGGGGGTATTCCTACGAGCAGTACTTC
. . TRBJ2-3 TRBV3-1/TRBV3-2 CASSQSGLRDTQYF TGTGCCAGCAGCCAGAGCGGCCTAAGAGATACGCAGTATTTT
TRBD2 . TRBJ2-3 TRBV11-1 CASTSGGYRTDTQYF TGTGCCAGCACTAGCGGGGGGTATCGCACAGATACGCAGTATTTT
. . TRBJ2-4 TRBV15 CATSRDRGRVAKNIQYF TGTGCCACCAGCAGAGATCGGGGGAGAGTAGCCAAAAACATTCAGTACTTC
TRBD2 . TRBJ2-5 TRBV3-1/TRBV3-2 CASSHWRGDQETQYF TGTGCCAGCAGCCATTGGCGGGGGGACCAAGAGACCCAGTACTTC
. . TRBJ2-5 TRBV5-1 CASMSQGPRETQYF TGCGCCAGCATGTCTCAGGGCCCCAGGGAGACCCAGTACTTC
. . TRBJ2-1 TRBV11-2 CASSLGGGWDEQFF TGTGCCAGCAGCTTAGGAGGAGGGTGGGATGAGCAGTTCTTC
. . TRBJ2-1 TRBV7-6 CASSFLDGVNEQFF TGTGCCAGCAGCTTCCTCGACGGGGTGAATGAGCAGTTCTTC
. once TRBJ1-2 TRBV6-5 CASTWGRGGYTF TGTGCCAGCACCTGGGGGCGCGGGGGCTACACCTTC
. few TRBJ1-2 TRBV11-2 CASSSLREWNYGYTF TGTGCCAGCAGCTCCCTGAGGGAGTGGAACTATGGCTACACCTTC
TRBD1 once TRBJ1-5 TRBV29-1 CSVGQGGNQPQHF TGCAGCGTTGGACAGGGTGGCAATCAGCCCCAGCATTTT
TRBD2 . TRBJ2-7 TRBV6-5 CASTPGLAGIEQYF TGTGCCAGCACCCCGGGACTAGCGGGGATCGAGCAGTACTTC
. . TRBJ1-3 TRBV7-8 CASSLLANTIYF TGTGCCAGCAGCTTACTGGCAAACACCATATATTTT
TRBD1 few TRBJ2-2 TRBV6-6 CASSTHTTGEIGELFF TGTGCCAGCAGTACCCACACGACAGGGGAAATCGGGGAGCTGTTTTTT
TRBD2 . TRBJ2-1 TRBV29-1 CSVEDPQGLQFF TGCAGCGTTGAGGACCCCCAGGGACTACAGTTCTTC
TRBD1 . TRBJ2-2 TRBV7-2 CASSPKGATTGELFF TGTGCCAGCAGCCCCAAGGGGGCTACCACCGGGGAGCTGTTTTTT
TRBD1 . TRBJ2-7 TRBV7-2 CASGTGEQYF TGTGCCAGCGGGACAGGGGAGCAGTACTTC
. . TRBJ2-1 TRBV2 CASSEGLPSVYNEQFF TGTGCCAGCAGTGAGGGACTCCCCTCGGTCTACAATGAGCAGTTCTTC
. . TRBJ2-2 TRBV11-1 CASARQGGTGELFF TGTGCCTCGGCGAGACAGGGAGGCACCGGGGAGCTGTTTTTT
TRBD2 . TRBJ2-1 TRBV29-1 CSVGLAGGHRTYNEQFF TGCAGCGTTGGACTAGCGGGGGGGCATAGAACCTACAATGAGCAGTTCTTC
TRBD1 . TRBJ1-3 TRBV6-6 CAGSKGASGNTIYF TGTGCCGGGTCGAAGGGGGCCTCTGGAAACACCATATATTTT
TRBD2 . TRBJ2-1 TRBV4-1 CASSLRSEAGVDNEQFF TGCGCCAGCAGCCTCAGAAGCGAAGCGGGGGTGGACAATGAGCAGTTCTTC
. . TRBJ1-2 TRBV4-2 CASSQDLRQVAYGYTF TGTGCCAGCAGCCAAGATCTAAGACAGGTTGCCTATGGCTACACCTTC
TRBD2 . TRBJ2-3 TRBV11-2 CASSLFRGLGGNPDTQYF TGTGCCAGCAGCTTATTCCGGGGACTAGGTGGTAATCCAGATACGCAGTATTTT
. . TRBJ2-7 TRBV14 CASSQVRAAYEQYF TGTGCCAGCAGCCAAGTCAGGGCAGCCTACGAGCAGTACTTC
. . TRBJ2-3 TRBV5-1 CASSLVGGVDPDTQYF TGCGCCAGCAGCTTGGTAGGCGGGGTGGACCCAGATACGCAGTATTTT
. many TRBJ1-1 TRBV3-1/TRBV3-2 CASSARDRKSEAFF TGTGCCAGCAGCGCCCGAGACAGGAAATCTGAAGCTTTCTTT
. . TRBJ1-2 TRBV28 CASRSPLKVGYTF TGTGCCAGTCGGAGTCCGTTAAAGGTTGGCTACACCTTC
TRBD1 . TRBJ2-2 TRBV19 CASSGRTGNTGELFF TGTGCCAGTAGTGGCAGGACAGGGAACACCGGGGAGCTGTTTTTT
TRBD1 . TRBJ2-7 TRBV9 CASSASRDSYEQYF TGTGCCAGCAGCGCAAGCCGGGACAGCTACGAGCAGTACTTC
TRBD2 . TRBJ2-7 TRBV11-2 CASSLDGSGGQGGEQYF TGTGCCAGCAGCTTAGATGGTAGCGGGGGACAAGGGGGCGAGCAGTACTTC
. . TRBJ2-2 TRBV5-1 CASSLHGTGSAGELFF TGCGCCAGCAGCTTGCATGGTACAGGGAGCGCCGGGGAGCTGTTTTTT
. few TRBJ2-1 TRBV5-1 CASSLLSSYNEQFF TGCGCCAGCAGCCTACTGAGCTCCTACAATGAGCAGTTCTTC
. . TRBJ1-4 TRBV5-1 CASSLAAGEKLFF TGCGCCAGCAGCTTGGCGGCAGGTGAAAAACTGTTTTTT
TRBD2 . TRBJ2-2 TRBV7-2 CASSLNVLAGAANTGELFF TGTGCCAGCAGCTTAAACGTACTAGCGGGGGCCGCGAACACCGGGGAGCTGTTTTTT
TRBD1 . TRBJ2-7 TRBV27 CASSLSGDRDDYEQYF TGTGCCAGCAGTTTATCAGGTGACAGGGACGACTACGAGCAGTACTTC
TRBD2 . TRBJ2-3 TRBV11-3 CASSLGGQRGTDTQYF TGTGCCAGCAGCTTAGGGGGGCAGCGGGGGACAGATACGCAGTATTTT
. once TRBJ2-1 TRBV27 CASSLLFLTGVSYNEQFF TGTGCCAGCAGTTTACTTTTCCTCACGGGGGTTTCTTACAATGAGCAGTTCTTC
TRBD2 . TRBJ2-3 TRBV6-2/TRBV6-3 CASSYSLAGGLFTQYF TGTGCCAGCAGTTACTCGCTAGCGGGGGGGCTATTTACGCAGTATTTT
TRBD1 . TRBJ1-2 TRBV7-8 CASSLATGQGAYYGYTF TGTGCCAGCAGCTTAGCGACCGGGCAGGGGGCTTACTATGGCTACACCTTC
. . TRBJ1-5 TRBV5-1 CASSEQGNQPQHF TGCGCCAGCAGCGAACAGGGAAATCAGCCCCAGCATTTT
. once TRBJ2-4 TRBV21-1 CASSKHPGQGPCAKNIQYF TGTGCCAGCAGCAAACACCCAGGACAGGGACCATGCGCCAAAAACATTCAGTACTTC
TRBD1 few TRBJ1-6 TRBV2 CASSEMGQSNSPLHF TGTGCCAGCAGTGAAATGGGACAGAGTAATTCACCCCTCCACTTT
TRBD1 . TRBJ1-5 TRBV7-2 CASSLGQGAVQPQHF TGTGCCAGCAGCTTAGGGCAGGGGGCGGTTCAGCCCCAGCATTTT
TRBD2 . TRBJ2-3 TRBV13 CASSLAGGHKGTQYF TGTGCCAGCAGTCTAGCGGGGGGGCACAAGGGTACGCAGTATTTT
TRBD1 . TRBJ1-2 TRBV24-1 CATSETGVGYTF TGTGCCACCAGTGAAACAGGGGTCGGCTACACCTTC